This TCR beta chain was identified during a study of lymphopenia after photon versus proton radiotherapy. Germline CDR1 SGHVS, CDR2 FNYEAQ. The CDR3 covers 16 residues. V lost 1 base and J lost 4, with 13 bases in between. Some clones are missing from TCRdb's copy, which holds only in-frame ones; the method was immunoSEQ multiplex PCR. This table has approximately 91,000 clones, more than 70% appearing once. Study results and limitations: After lymphocyte nadir, photon-treated repertoires showed oligoclonal expansion, especially CD8+ Temra. Post-nadir TCR diversity decline inversely tracked overall survival among those who died. Proton therapy kept repertoires fairly stable, unlike photons, which gained effector/memory cells. Better survival with proton therapy was suggested as possible, not demonstrated.

About this clone: What it binds is unknown.

The receptor was derived from a man in his 60s with pancreatic cancer. The specimen was peripheral blood, collected from a patient treated with proton-based radiotherapy. The V gene is TRBV7-6, the J gene TRBJ2-2, with unresolved D. Here the CDR3 DNA reads TGTGCCAGCAGCTTAGGTCGGGCTCCGGGCACCGGGGAGCTGTTTTTT. Translating it yields CASSLGRAPGTGELFF. Full variable domain (outside the CDR3, taken from reference TRBV7-6 and TRBJ2-2): GAGVSQSPRYKVTKRGQDVALRCDPISGHVSLYWYRQALGQGPEFLTYFNYEAQQDKSGLPNDRFSAERPEGSISTLTIQRTEQRDSAMYRCASSLGRAPGTGELFFGEGSRLTVL.